Below, one TCR beta chain is given with its context. CDR3 size: 12 residues. Germline-derived CDR1 and CDR2 are MNHEY and SMNVEV (reference sequence). V gave up 7 bases and J gave up 7 bases; unmatched junction bases: 6. The data belong to a study of blood T cell repertoires in COVID-19. About the research overall: COVID-19 samples collected from the United States, Italy and Spain covered acute and convalescent phases. PBMCs, B-cell-depleted T cells, or T cells were the source of the cDNA or gDNA that made up the material.

Generated by immunoSEQ multiplex PCR, the TCRdb table keeps only in-frame clones and is missing some. This table has 150,000 to 200,000 clones, around 85% appearing once. The chain combines TRBV27 with TRBJ1-2, with 7 bases that match TRBD1. This clonotype was obtained from a man aged 80 or over with COVID-19, enrolled during active disease. Sequenced sample: peripheral blood. CDR3 amino acids: CASTGTDAGYTF. The DNA for the CDR3 is TGTGCCAGCACCGGGACAGATGCTGGCTACACCTTC.